The 14 T cell receptor beta chains below come from one sample, sequenced in a study of blood T cell repertoires in COVID-19. Libraries were prepared by immunoSEQ multiplex PCR; TCRdb keeps only in-frame clonotypes and omits some of them. The sample lists about 240,000 clones; approximately 78% were seen once. Sequencing used peripheral blood. The receptors stem from a woman aged 18-29 years with acute or convalescent COVID-19.

The rearrangement joins TRBV5-4 to TRBJ2-4; TRBD1 aligns across 9 bases. Looked up from germline, CDR1 is SGHNT and CDR2 is YYREEE (reference sequence). Trimming cost V 3 bases and J 3 bases; bases outside gene matches: 10. The CDR3 runs 17 residues. The CDR3 nucleotides read TGTGCCAGCAGCTCCCGAGACAGGGGGACCAACAAAAACATTCAGTACTTC. Its protein is CASSSRDRGTNKNIQYF.

The count of this clone is one. The V call is TRBV3-1 (or the pseudogene TRBV3-2), the J call TRBJ2-7, with 12 bases fitting TRBD2. Germline lookup yields CDR1 LGHDT and CDR2 YNNKEL (reference sequence). V trimming: 5 bases; J trimming: 7 bases; junction bases outside the gene matches: 6. The CDR3 has 14 amino acids. CDR3 in amino acids: CASSSRLAGEEQYF. In nucleotides, the CDR3 is TGTGCCAGCAGCTCCCGACTAGCGGGAGAAGAGCAGTACTTC.

In this sample, this clone turned up once. This chain connects TRBV20-1 to TRBJ1-2; D gene uncertain. V was clipped by 7 bases and J by 8 bases, with 14 bases between them. The CDR3 has 11 amino acids. From germline, CDR1 is DFQATT and CDR2 SNEGSKA (reference sequence). This CDR3 is CSVPRGGGYTF. In DNA form, the CDR3 reads TGCAGTGTTCCCCGGGGTGGAGGCTACACCTTC.

This clone was counted a few times. The chain has TRBV5-5 and TRBJ2-3, with 8 bases fitting TRBD1. This CDR3 has 15 residues. V lost 5 bases and J lost 3; bases outside the gene matches: 8. Germline-derived CDR1 and CDR2 are SGHKS and YYEKEE (reference sequence). CDR3 sequence (DNA): TGTGCCAGCAGACAAGGACAGGGCGGGACAGATACGCAGTATTTT. Its translation: CASRQGQGGTDTQYF.

V gene TRBV19 combines with J gene TRBJ2-3, with D possibly TRBD1 on 6 matching bases. This CDR3 is built from 16 residues. Germline lookup yields CDR1 LNHDA and CDR2 SQIVND (reference sequence). Between the trimmed V and J ends, which lost 3 bases and 0 bases, there was a span of 13 bases. CDR3 bases: TGTGCCAGTAGTATCCAGGGGCCAGGGAGCACAGATACGCAGTATTTT. Its translation is CASSIQGPGSTDTQYF.

V gene TRBV21-1 combines with J gene TRBJ2-1; the listed D gene, TRBD2, was not tested against the DNA. TRBV21-1 is deemed a pseudogene. The CDR3 totals 17 residues. The CDR3: CASSKGLAGAPSNEQFF. The CDR3 DNA reads TGTGCCAGCAGCAAGGGACTAGCGGGAGCCCCGAGTAATGAGCAGTTCTTC.

This rearrangement joins TRBV27 to TRBJ2-7; 7 bases are shared with TRBD1. V gave up 6 bases and J gave up 7 bases; unmatched junction bases: 18. CDR1 and CDR2 (germline): MNHEY, SMNVEV (reference sequence). The CDR3 spans 16 residues. The CDR3 reads CASRWGRDRRTWEQYF. CDR3 nucleotide sequence: TGTGCCAGCAGATGGGGCCGGGACAGACGGACCTGGGAGCAGTACTTC.

V gene TRBV6-1 combines with J gene TRBJ1-5; D perhaps matches TRBD1 (6 bases). V was cut by 1 base and J by 4 bases, with 11 bases left in between. CDR3 length: 15 amino acids. Germline assignment: CDR1 MNHNS and CDR2 SASEGT. The CDR3 coding sequence is TGTGCCAGCAGTGAAGGGGAGGGGGGGAATCAGCCCCAGCATTTT. It yields the protein CASSEGEGGNQPQHF.

The chain combines TRBV27 with TRBJ2-2; a possible D gene is TRBD1 (6 bases). This CDR3 has 15 amino acids. The V gene lost 1 base and the J gene lost 6 bases, with 12 bases spanning the gap. CDR1 is MNHEY, CDR2 SMNVEV, per germline (reference sequence). The CDR3 protein is CASSLFTQGPGELFF. CDR3 sequence (DNA): TGTGCCAGCAGTTTATTTACACAGGGTCCCGGGGAGCTGTTTTTT.

The V and J genes are TRBV15 and TRBJ2-7; 9 bases match TRBD1. J was trimmed by 4 bases and V by 2 bases; bases with no gene match: 6. The CDR3 sequence is 15 residues long. Germline-derived CDR1 and CDR2 are LNHNV and YYDKDF (reference sequence). The CDR3 DNA reads TGTGCCACCAGCAGACCGGGACAGGGCTTTTACGAGCAGTACTTC. This encodes CATSRPGQGFYEQYF.

The chain employs TRBV6-4 and TRBJ2-1; TRBD2 aligns across 8 bases. CDR3 length: 14 residues. J gave up 7 bases and V 10 bases, and 12 bases lay outside the gene matches. Germline CDR1 and CDR2: MRHNA and SNTAGT. The CDR3 region has the DNA TGTGCCACCCAGCGCCTCGCGGGAGGTAATGAGCAGTTCTTC. Translated, it gives CATQRLAGGNEQFF.

The chain uses TRBV27 and TRBJ2-3; a possible D gene is TRBD2 (5 bases). This CDR3 has 13 residues. Trimming took 10 bases from V and 0 from J, leaving 11 bases between them. Per the germline V gene, CDR1 is MNHEY and CDR2 is SMNVEV (reference sequence). The CDR3 loop is CATAGPSTDTQYF. The DNA of the CDR3 is TGTGCCACCGCGGGTCCTAGCACAGATACGCAGTATTTT.

The chain is built from TRBV12-3 or TRBV12-4 and TRBJ2-1; D uncertain. V lost 6 bases and J 4 bases, leaving 4 bases between the germline ends. The CDR3 length is 11 residues. For the CDR3, the DNA is TGTGCCAGCAGCAAATACAATGAGCAGTTCTTC. This sequence encodes CASSKYNEQFF.

The gene calls are TRBV6-5 and TRBJ1-1; D gene unclear. The CDR3 extends over 13 amino acids. Looked up from germline, CDR1 is MNHEY and CDR2 is SVGAGI. V lost 8 bases and J lost 5, with 15 bases in between. This chain's CDR3 is CASALQPRTEAFF. The DNA for the CDR3 is TGTGCCAGCGCCCTTCAACCGAGAACTGAAGCTTTCTTT.